The 25 T cell receptor beta chains presented below share a single source sample, sequenced in a study of monozygotic twins with inflammatory bowel disease. TCRdb reprocessed the 5' RACE reads and reports one entry per CDR3 protein, with no DNA. The sample shows about 300,000 distinct CDR3 sequences, and 5.6% sits with its ten largest clones. Sample: blood. The receptors were sampled from a human donor with ulcerative colitis or Crohn's disease, or a healthy co-twin of an affected twin (not recorded which).

The rearrangement uses TRBV11-2 and TRBJ1-1; without DNA, the TCRdb call of TRBD1 cannot be checked. CDR3 length: 14 amino acids. In germline, CDR1 is SGHAT, CDR2 FQNNGV. This chain's CDR3 is CASSPPPGPRRAFF.

The gene calls are TRBV5-1 and TRBJ2-3; TCRdb returns TRBD1, unconfirmable since there is no DNA. The CDR3 is made up of 15 amino acids. Germline V gene data show CDR1 as SGHRS and CDR2 as YFSETQ. The CDR3 loop is CASNSSGQSTDTQYF.

The gene calls are TRBV10-3 and TRBJ1-6; TCRdb's assignment of TRBD1 cannot be checked, as there is no DNA. Germline V CDR1 and CDR2: ENHRY, SYGVKD. The CDR3 contains 12 residues. The CDR3 protein is CATRTGNSPLHF.

The V call is TRBV7-2, the J call TRBJ1-6; there is no DNA to check the TCRdb D call of TRBD1. Germline assignment: CDR1 SGHTA and CDR2 FQGNSA. The CDR3 has 16 residues. The CDR3 reads CASSRVRGLANSPLHF.

V is TRBV30 and J is TRBJ1-5. The CDR3 covers 14 residues. Germline assignment: CDR1 GTSNPN and CDR2 SVGIG (reference sequence). The CDR3 protein is CAWNGGDGGQPQHF.

V gene TRBV20-1 combines with J gene TRBJ2-2; TCRdb picks TRBD1, but there is no DNA to check that call. The CDR3 covers 18 residues. Germline V gene data show CDR1 as DFQATT and CDR2 as SNEGSKA (reference sequence). CDR3 protein: CSARDLQQAPRSAGELFF.

V is TRBV5-1 and J is TRBJ2-7; there is no DNA to check the TCRdb D call of TRBD2. Germline CDR1 reads SGHRS; CDR2 reads YFSETQ. This CDR3 has 15 amino acids. CDR3 loop: CASSTPSGGTYEQYF.

The genes are TRBV4-3 and TRBJ1-6. The CDR3 length is 16 residues. Per germline, CDR1 LGHNA and CDR2 YSLEER. CDR3 sequence reads: CASSQTVGSYNSPLHF.

The V gene is TRBV6-1, the J gene TRBJ2-3; checking the TCRdb D call of TRBD2 is not possible without DNA. CDR3 length: 15 amino acids. Germline-derived CDR1 and CDR2 are MNHNS and SASEGT. The CDR3 region is CASIPGRAGTDTQYF.

The chain has TRBV4-3 and TRBJ1-4; TCRdb's D call of TRBD1 is untestable without DNA. The CDR3 is 15 amino acids. Germline V gives CDR1 LGHNA, CDR2 YSLEER. This CDR3 is CASSPGHDGNEKLFF.

V and J are TRBV5-1 and TRBJ2-7; TCRdb proposes TRBD2, but this gene call is untestable without DNA. Germline-derived CDR1 and CDR2 are SGHRS and YFSETQ. The CDR3 has 15 amino acids. This chain's CDR3 is CASSLAAGGPYEQYF.

This rearrangement joins TRBV5-1 to TRBJ2-2; there is no DNA to check the TCRdb D call of TRBD2. Germline loops: CDR1 SGHRS, CDR2 YFSETQ. The length of the CDR3 is 15 residues. The CDR3: CASRGLAGNTGELFF.

The rearrangement joins TRBV4-1 to TRBJ2-6. The CDR3 sequence is 15 residues long. Looked up from germline, CDR1 is MGHRA and CDR2 is YSYEKL. The CDR3 protein is CASSPDRSGANVLTF.

The rearrangement joins TRBV7-2 to TRBJ2-7; checking the TCRdb D call of TRBD1 is not possible without DNA. Per the germline V gene, CDR1 is SGHTA and CDR2 is FQGNSA. The CDR3 has 16 amino acids. The CDR3 loop reads CASSRGSGGRGYEQYF.

This sequence joins TRBV28 and TRBJ1-1. This CDR3 spans 13 amino acids. Germline V CDR1 and CDR2: MDHEN, SYDVKM. CDR3 sequence reads: CATREPVNTEAFF.

The gene calls are TRBV30 and TRBJ2-3; TCRdb's D call, TRBD2, is unchecked because there is no DNA. Germline CDR1 reads GTSNPN; CDR2 reads SVGIG (reference sequence). This CDR3 contains 11 residues. The CDR3 here is CAWSATKAQYF.

The chain employs TRBV12-3 or TRBV12-4 and TRBJ2-5; TCRdb proposes TRBD2, but this gene call is untestable without DNA. This CDR3 has 14 amino acids. The CDR3 is CASSYLAHQETQYF.

The chain recombines TRBV5-1 with TRBJ1-4. The CDR3 runs to 11 residues. Germline lookup yields CDR1 SGHRS and CDR2 YFSETQ. Here the CDR3 reads CASSSDGKLFF.

The rearrangement links TRBV7-6 to TRBJ2-1. CDR3 length: 15 amino acids. CDR1 is SGHVS and CDR2 is FNYEAQ in the germline V gene. The CDR3 sequence: CASSLGGTGYNEQFF.

The rearrangement links TRBV20-1 to TRBJ2-5. This CDR3 contains 13 residues. Germline-derived CDR1 and CDR2 are DFQATT and SNEGSKA (reference sequence). The CDR3 sequence: CSASVTFGETQYF.

The J gene is TRBJ2-1, the V gene TRBV29-1. CDR1 and CDR2 from the germline V gene are SQVTM and ANQGSEA. The CDR3 has 14 amino acids. This CDR3 is CSVDRTGLYNEQFF.

This chain uses TRBV20-1 with TRBJ2-3; as DNA is missing, the TRBD2 call by TCRdb cannot be tested. This CDR3 has 16 amino acids. Germline assignment: CDR1 DFQATT and CDR2 SNEGSKA (reference sequence). The CDR3: CSARDTGGARTDTQYF.

CDR3: CATSDLQGQGADEQFF. This sequence joins TRBV24-1 and TRBJ2-1; there is no DNA to check the TCRdb D call of TRBD1. The CDR3 is made up of 16 amino acids. In germline, CDR1 is KGHDR, CDR2 SFDVKD.

The J gene is TRBJ2-2, the V gene TRBV10-3; TCRdb outputs TRBD1, but without DNA this stays unchecked. The CDR3 loop spans 15 amino acids. Germline V CDR1 and CDR2: ENHRY, SYGVKD. This CDR3 is CAIKSGTGGTGELFF.

The chain joins TRBV7-2 to TRBJ1-1; the TCRdb call, TRBD1, lacks DNA for checking. Germline loops: CDR1 SGHTA, CDR2 FQGNSA. The CDR3 is made up of 14 amino acids. CDR3 residues: CASSLGGVNTEAFF.